Listed here are 11 T cell receptor beta chains from one sample, sequenced in a study of human thymus T cells. Libraries were prepared by immunoSEQ multiplex PCR; TCRdb keeps only in-frame clonotypes and omits some of them. The data show some 44,000 clones, about 95% seen once. The sequenced sample was blood. These receptors came from a girl less than two years old with a congenital heart defect but otherwise immunologically healthy.

The CDR3 DNA follows: TGCAGCGTTGAAAGGCTAGCGGGAACCCAAGAGACCCAGTACTTC. It specifies CSVERLAGTQETQYF. The chain joins TRBV29-1 to TRBJ2-5, with 9 nucleotides matching TRBD2. Germline-derived CDR1 and CDR2 are SQVTM and ANQGSEA. The CDR3 runs 15 residues. V lost 2 bases, J lost 1 base, and 5 bases stayed unmatched.

The chain couples TRBV28 to TRBJ2-1; 8 bases match TRBD2. Germline assignment: CDR1 MDHEN and CDR2 SYDVKM. The CDR3 is made up of 16 amino acids. J gave up 8 bases and V 6 bases, and 15 bases lay outside the gene matches. CDR3 DNA: TGTGCCAGCAGCGTGAGTACTAGCGGATCCCCCTATGAGCAGTTCTTC. Translating it yields CASSVSTSGSPYEQFF.

This clone was seen a few times. The rearrangement joins TRBV10-3 to TRBJ1-2; D gene ambiguous. V was clipped by 3 bases and J by 7 bases, with 9 bases between them. This CDR3 has 12 amino acids. CDR1 ENHRY and CDR2 SYGVKD come from the germline V gene. CDR3 sequence (DNA): TGTGCCATCAGTGATGCAGGTCGTGGCTACACCTTC. Translating gives CAISDAGRGYTF.

The chain combines TRBV10-1 with TRBJ2-5, with TRBD2 as a possible D gene (5 bases). Per germline, CDR1 WNHNN and CDR2 SYGVQD (reference sequence). This CDR3 comprises 15 residues. V lost 3 bases and J lost 3, with 14 bases in between. The CDR3 coding sequence is TGCGCCAGCAGTGACAGTGGGAGTAGCGAAGAGACCCAGTACTTC. Protein sequence: CASSDSGSSEETQYF.

The J gene is TRBJ2-2, the V gene TRBV2; perhaps TRBD2 as D (5 bases). Germline lookup yields CDR1 SNHLY and CDR2 FYNNEI. V lost 3 bases, J lost 1 base, and 9 bases lay in between. The CDR3 has 15 residues. CDR3 nucleotide sequence: TGTGCCAGCAGTGAGCTAGCAGGGAACACCGGGGAGCTGTTTTTT. Its protein product is CASSELAGNTGELFF.

This chain links TRBV4-3 with TRBJ2-1; D may match TRBD1 or TRBD2 (5 bases each). V shed 1 base and J shed 3 bases, with 13 bases lying between them. This CDR3 has 16 residues. CDR1 LGHNA and CDR2 YSLEER come from the germline V gene. CDR3 region: CASSQGRGANYNEQFF. CDR3 DNA sequence: TGCGCCAGCAGCCAAGGACGAGGGGCGAACTACAATGAGCAGTTCTTC.

The rearrangement uses TRBV19 and TRBJ2-7; 14 bases are shared with TRBD2. This CDR3 has 14 residues. V lost 7 bases and J lost 6; bases outside the gene matches: 5. Germline CDR1 LNHDA, CDR2 SQIVND (reference sequence). CDR3 coding DNA: TGTGCCAGTAAGGGACTAGCGGGAGTTCGCGAGCAGTACTTC. The encoded protein is CASKGLAGVREQYF.

The chain recombines TRBV10-3 with TRBJ1-3; D ambiguous. Germline V lookup: CDR1 ENHRY, CDR2 SYGVKD. This CDR3 has 14 amino acids. V lost 8 bases to trimming and J lost 0 bases, with 11 bases between them. CDR3 DNA sequence: TGTGCCATCGGGCAGGCCTACTCTGGAAACACCATATATTTT. As protein: CAIGQAYSGNTIYF.

The genes are TRBV2 and TRBJ1-1; D gene ambiguous. Germline loops: CDR1 SNHLY, CDR2 FYNNEI. With 8 bases removed from V and 0 bases from J, the gap between germline ends came to 13 bases. There are 14 residues in the CDR3. CDR3 loop: CASLPDTLNTEAFF. The CDR3, as DNA: TGTGCCAGCCTCCCCGACACTTTGAACACTGAAGCTTTCTTT.

The rearrangement uses TRBV5-1 and TRBJ2-5, with 8 bases identical to TRBD1. The V segment lost 4 bases and the J segment 5 bases; nucleotides outside the gene matches: 7. Germline V gene sequence: CDR1 SGHRS, CDR2 YFSETQ. This CDR3 is 14 amino acids long. CDR3 sequence: CASSPDRAGETQYF. CDR3 nucleotides: TGCGCCAGCAGCCCGGACAGGGCAGGGGAGACCCAGTACTTC. The full variable domain, with the rest looked up from reference TRBV5-1 and TRBJ2-5, is KAGVTQTPRYLIKTRGQQVTLSCSPISGHRSVSWYQQTPGQGLQFLFEYFSETQRNKGNFPGRFSGRQFSNSRSEMNVSTLELGDSALYLCASSPDRAGETQYFGPGTRLLVL.

The chain uses TRBV5-1 and TRBJ2-3; the D gene is possibly TRBD2 (5 bases). This CDR3 comprises 14 residues. Germline V gene lookup returns CDR1 SGHRS and CDR2 YFSETQ. Trimming took off 2 bases at V and 0 bases at J, with 7 bases between the two ends. The CDR3 DNA reads TGCGCCAGCAGCTTAGCGGCAAGCACAGATACGCAGTATTTT. Translating gives CASSLAASTDTQYF. Together with reference TRBV5-1 and TRBJ2-3, the CDR3 gives the full variable domain: KAGVTQTPRYLIKTRGQQVTLSCSPISGHRSVSWYQQTPGQGLQFLFEYFSETQRNKGNFPGRFSGRQFSNSRSEMNVSTLELGDSALYLCASSLAASTDTQYFGPGTRLTVL.